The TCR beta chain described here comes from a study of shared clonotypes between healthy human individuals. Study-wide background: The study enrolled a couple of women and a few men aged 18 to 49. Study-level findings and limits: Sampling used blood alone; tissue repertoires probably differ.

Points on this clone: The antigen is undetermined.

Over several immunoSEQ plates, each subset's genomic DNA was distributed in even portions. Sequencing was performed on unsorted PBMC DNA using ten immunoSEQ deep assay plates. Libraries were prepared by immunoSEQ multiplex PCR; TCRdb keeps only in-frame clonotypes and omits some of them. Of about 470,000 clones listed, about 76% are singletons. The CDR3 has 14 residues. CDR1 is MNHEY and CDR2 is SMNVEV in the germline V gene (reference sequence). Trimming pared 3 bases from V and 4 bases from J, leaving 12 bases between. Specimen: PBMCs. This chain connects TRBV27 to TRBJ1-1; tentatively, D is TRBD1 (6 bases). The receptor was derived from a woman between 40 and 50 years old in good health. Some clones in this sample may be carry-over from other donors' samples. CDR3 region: CASSLGAWGTEAFF. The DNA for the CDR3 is TGTGCCAGCAGTTTGGGGGCGTGGGGCACTGAAGCTTTCTTT.